A single sample gave rise to the 18 T cell receptor beta chains below, sequenced in a study of blood T cell repertoires in COVID-19. Profiling relied on immunoSEQ multiplex PCR, and the TCRdb table lists in-frame clones only, not all of them. The sample carries almost 70,000 clones, around 88% recorded once. Material: peripheral blood. The source of these receptors is a woman between 65 and 79 years old with acute or convalescent COVID-19.

This chain connects TRBV28 to TRBJ1-4; weak D call: TRBD1 (5 bases). V was pared by 3 bases and J by 8 bases, with 16 bases between. Germline values: CDR1 MDHEN, CDR2 SYDVKM. The CDR3 has 15 amino acids. The CDR3 sequence: CASSLDGEGREKLFF. The CDR3, as DNA: TGTGCCAGCAGTTTGGATGGTGAGGGGAGGGAAAAACTGTTTTTT.

This clone was detected once. The rearrangement uses TRBV28 and TRBJ1-2, with TRBD1 matching 10 bases. This CDR3 is 14 amino acids long. The germline gives CDR1 MDHEN, CDR2 SYDVKM. The V and J ends lost 10 bases and 2 bases, in that order; junction bases with no gene match: 7. This CDR3 is CATHPGQGNYGYTF. The CDR3 nucleotides are TGTGCCACTCACCCGGGACAGGGGAACTATGGCTACACCTTC.

This rearrangement joins TRBV5-1 to TRBJ2-1; D perhaps matches TRBD1 (6 bases). CDR1 is SGHRS, CDR2 YFSETQ, per germline. The CDR3 is made up of 14 amino acids. V lost 0 bases to trimming and J lost 8 bases, with 12 bases between them. CDR3 region: CASSLGQGIDEQFF. The DNA of the CDR3 is TGCGCCAGCAGCTTGGGGCAGGGGATCGATGAGCAGTTCTTC.

This clone has only a few counts. The chain carries TRBV5-4 and TRBJ2-7, with D uncertain. Per the germline V gene, CDR1 is SGHNT and CDR2 is YYREEE (reference sequence). CDR3 length equals 12 residues. V was shortened by 2 bases and J by 0 bases, with 3 bases between the two germline ends. The CDR3 sequence: CASSFSSYEQYF. CDR3 bases: TGTGCCAGCAGCTTCAGCTCCTACGAGCAGTACTTC.

This chain links TRBV6-5 with TRBJ2-1; 9 nucleotides agree with TRBD1. Per the germline V gene, CDR1 is MNHEY and CDR2 is SVGAGI. The CDR3 is 15 residues long. V lost 9 bases, J lost 2 bases, and 8 bases stayed unmatched. CDR3 sequence (DNA): TGTGCCAGTATCGGACAGGGGAAGGCCTACAATGAGCAGTTCTTC. Translating gives CASIGQGKAYNEQFF.

V usage is TRBV6-2 or TRBV6-3 and J usage is TRBJ2-5, with TRBD1 matching 10 bases. After removal of 5 bases from V and 5 bases from J, the junction contained 5 bases not matched to a gene. The V gene's germline CDR1 is MNHEY and CDR2 SVGEGT. CDR3 length: 14 amino acids. The CDR3 spells CASSQGQGVETQYF. The CDR3 nucleotides read TGTGCCAGCAGTCAAGGACAGGGGGTGGAGACCCAGTACTTC.

The chain is built from TRBV5-1 and TRBJ1-2, with D tentatively TRBD1 (6 bases). V lost 0 bases and J 7 bases, leaving 13 bases between the germline ends. This CDR3 spans 14 amino acids. Germline CDR1 and CDR2: SGHRS and YFSETQ. CDR3 sequence reads: CASSLDAQGGGYTF. CDR3 bases: TGCGCCAGCAGCTTGGACGCACAAGGGGGTGGCTACACCTTC.

This chain joins TRBV6-5 and TRBJ2-7, with D tentatively TRBD1 (5 bases). V lost 5 bases to trimming and J lost 4 bases, with 9 bases between them. Germline V gives CDR1 MNHEY, CDR2 SVGAGI. The CDR3 runs 12 residues. The CDR3 bases are TGTGCCAGCAGTAGTGGGGCGTACGAGCAGTACTTC. Amino acids: CASSSGAYEQYF.

The chain uses TRBV5-1 and TRBJ2-7, with D perhaps TRBD1 (6 bases). V lost 0 bases and J lost 6, with 10 bases in between. Germline V gene data show CDR1 as SGHRS and CDR2 as YFSETQ. CDR3 length equals 13 residues. In nucleotides, the CDR3 is TGCGCCAGCAGCTTGGAACAGGGTTCCGAGCAGTACTTC. Translating it yields CASSLEQGSEQYF.

The chain carries TRBV5-5 and TRBJ1-5, with unresolved D. CDR3 size: 18 residues. Trimming pared 4 bases from V and 2 bases from J, leaving 22 bases between. Germline lookup yields CDR1 SGHKS and CDR2 YYEKEE (reference sequence). The CDR3 region has the DNA TGTGCCAGCAGCCACCCGACAAGGCGGGAAGATGGCAATCAGCCCCAGCATTTT. Translating it yields CASSHPTRREDGNQPQHF.

This rearrangement joins TRBV5-5 to TRBJ1-4; 7 nucleotides agree with TRBD1. There are 15 residues in the CDR3. V was pared by 4 bases and J by 6 bases, with 9 bases of the junction left unmatched. CDR1 and CDR2 (germline): SGHKS, YYEKEE (reference sequence). The CDR3 sequence: CASSHEGQGDEKLFF. The CDR3 DNA follows: TGTGCCAGCAGCCACGAGGGGCAGGGGGATGAAAAACTGTTTTTT.

The gene calls are TRBV9 and TRBJ2-1; TRBD2 might be the D (5 bases). This CDR3 is built from 14 residues. V was trimmed by 0 bases and J by 3 bases, leaving 7 bases between them. CDR1 and CDR2 from the germline V gene are SGDLS and YYNGEE. DNA for the CDR3: TGTGCCAGCAGCGTAGAAGGGAGCTACAATGAGCAGTTCTTC. It translates to CASSVEGSYNEQFF.

This chain connects TRBV5-1 to TRBJ1-2, with D maybe TRBD1 (5 bases). CDR1 and CDR2 (germline): SGHRS, YFSETQ. This CDR3 has 13 amino acids. Trimming pared 0 bases from V and 4 bases from J, leaving 7 bases between. Here the CDR3 DNA reads TGCGCCAGCAGCTTGGATGGGGCCTATGGCTACACCTTC. Translated: CASSLDGAYGYTF.

This chain's CDR3 is CASSGGHSNSPLHF. The DNA for the CDR3 is TGTGCCAGCAGCGGGGGACACTCCAATTCACCCCTCCACTTT. This chain links TRBV9 with TRBJ1-6; a weak D match, TRBD1 (6 bases). CDR1 is SGDLS and CDR2 is YYNGEE in the germline V gene. The ends were cut back, 3 bases at V and 7 bases at J, with 11 bases in the middle. The CDR3 contains 14 residues.

The chain has TRBV28 and TRBJ2-7, with 9 positions matching TRBD2. This CDR3 comprises 15 residues. The ends lost 3 bases at V and 2 bases at J; junction bases unmatched: 5. The germline CDR1 and CDR2 sequences are MDHEN and SYDVKM. DNA of the CDR3: TGTGCCAGCAGTTTTGCAACTAGCGGGCCCTACGAGCAGTACTTC. This gives the protein CASSFATSGPYEQYF.

The rearrangement links TRBV11-2 to TRBJ2-5; the D is unclear. The CDR3 loop spans 11 amino acids. The V gene's germline CDR1 is SGHAT and CDR2 FQNNGV. Trimming cost V 7 bases and J 1 base, with 4 bases left between them. The CDR3 loop is CASKLQETQYF. The CDR3 coding sequence is TGTGCCAGCAAACTCCAAGAGACCCAGTACTTC. Based on the CDR3 plus reference TRBV11-2 and TRBJ2-5, the full variable domain is EAGVAQSPRYKIIEKRQSVAFWCNPISGHATLYWYQQILGQGPKLLIQFQNNGVVDDSQLPKDRFSAERLKGVDSTLKIQPAKLEDSAVYLCASKLQETQYFGPGTRLLVL.

The J gene is TRBJ1-1, the V gene TRBV19; the match to TRBD1 covers 7 bases. The germline gives CDR1 LNHDA, CDR2 SQIVND (reference sequence). V shed 5 bases and J 0 bases; nucleotides not matched to a gene: 12. The CDR3 loop spans 17 amino acids. Here the CDR3 reads CASSSPGTAIMNTEAFF. DNA of the CDR3: TGTGCCAGTAGTTCTCCCGGGACAGCAATTATGAACACTGAAGCTTTCTTT.

The genes are TRBV29-1 and TRBJ1-1; 9 nucleotides agree with TRBD1. The CDR3 has 13 residues. The V gene's germline CDR1 is SQVTM and CDR2 ANQGSEA. CDR3 bases: TGCACCTTCAACAGGGGGCATGACTCTGAAGCTTTCTTT. Its translation: CTFNRGHDSEAFF.